Described below is a single TCR beta chain sequence and its context. The sample belongs to a study of human T cells and chemical hapten exposure. Time point: patch test 3, about 24 weeks after DPC sensitization. Treatment here: therapeutic diphenylcyclopropenone sensitization with weekly scalp DPC. Every donor had alopecia and was 18 to 70 years old; all were suitable for DPC. Each CDR3 protein gets one entry after TCRdb re-called the RACE reads with MiXCR. The repertoire holds 90,000 to 140,000 distinct CDR3 sequences, with roughly a third as singletons. V was pared by 5 bases and J by 9 bases, with 17 bases between. CDR1 is SEHNR, CDR2 FQNEAQ, per germline (reference sequence). The CDR3 consists of 14 residues.

This sample comprised whole blood, obtained in connection with sensitization to the hapten diphenylcyclopropenone (DPC). The chain carries TRBV7-9 and TRBJ2-1, with D perhaps matching TRBD2 (5 bases). This TCR was sampled from a man between 40 and 49 years old with alopecia areata. Some clones in this sample may be carry-over from other donors' samples. In nucleotides, the CDR3 is TGTGCCAGCAGCCCCCCGGAGTCGGGAAGTGAGCAGTTCTTC. Translating gives CASSPPESGSEQFF.